Only a few counts were recorded for the clone carrying this T cell receptor beta chain. Its target is unknown. These data are taken from a study of response to subunit inactivated influenza vaccine. MiXCR, applied by TCRdb to the RT-PCR reads, yields one record per CDR3 protein. Among 750,000 to 850,000 distinct CDR3 sequences listed, 18% were seen once. The study, taken as a whole, reports: Each seasonal flu vaccination may recruit only limited new T cells, authors suggested.

Germline V gene sequence: CDR1 MNHNS, CDR2 SASEGT. With V trimmed by 7 bases and J by 1 base, 7 bases remained unmatched. The CDR3 length is 15 residues. The chain has TRBV6-1 and TRBJ1-5; 7 bases align to TRBD1. This TCR derives from a man between 45 and 60 years old who received an inactivated influenza vaccine. The sample here was PBMCs from blood, taken roughly 5 days after vaccination. The CDR3 DNA reads TGTGCCAGCAATCGTAGACAGGGAAGCAATCAGCCCCAGCATTTT. It codes for CASNRRQGSNQPQHF.